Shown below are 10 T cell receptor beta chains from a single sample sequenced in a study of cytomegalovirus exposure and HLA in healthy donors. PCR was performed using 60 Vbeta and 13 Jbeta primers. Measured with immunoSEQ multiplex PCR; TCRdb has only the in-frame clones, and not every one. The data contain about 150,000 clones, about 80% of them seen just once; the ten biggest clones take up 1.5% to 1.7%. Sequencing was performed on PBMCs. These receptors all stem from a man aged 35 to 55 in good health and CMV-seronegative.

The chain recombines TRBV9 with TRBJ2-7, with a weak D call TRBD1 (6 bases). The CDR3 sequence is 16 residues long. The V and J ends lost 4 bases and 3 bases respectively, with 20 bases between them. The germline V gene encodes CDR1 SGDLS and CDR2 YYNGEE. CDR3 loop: CASSSTAQGSHYEQYF. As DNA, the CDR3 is TGTGCCAGCAGCTCGACTGCACAGGGCTCACACTACGAGCAGTACTTC.

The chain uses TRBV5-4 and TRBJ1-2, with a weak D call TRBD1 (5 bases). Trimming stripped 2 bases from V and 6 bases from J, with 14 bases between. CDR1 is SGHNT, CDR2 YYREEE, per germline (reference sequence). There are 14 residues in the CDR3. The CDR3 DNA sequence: TGTGCCAGCAGCTTCTCCCGGACACTCGATGGCTACACCTTC. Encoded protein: CASSFSRTLDGYTF.

The DNA for the CDR3 is TGTGCCAGCAGCTTGGACAAAGGGTTGGGACTGTTTTTT. Amino acid sequence: CASSLDKGLGLFF. This chain links TRBV7-2 with TRBJ2-2, with a possible D match to TRBD1 (5 bases). The V end lost 3 bases, the J end lost 14 bases, and 16 bases lay between the germline ends. The CDR3 totals 13 residues. The germline V gene has CDR1 SGHTA and CDR2 FQGNSA.

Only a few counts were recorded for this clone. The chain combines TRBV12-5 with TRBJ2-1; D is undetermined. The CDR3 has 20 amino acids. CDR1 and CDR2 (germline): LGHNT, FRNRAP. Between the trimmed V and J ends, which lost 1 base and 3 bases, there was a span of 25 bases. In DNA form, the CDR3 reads TGTGCTAGTGGTTTGGCTGCCGACTCGGCCCTCTACAACCTCTACAATGAGCAGTTCTTC. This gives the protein CASGLAADSALYNLYNEQFF.

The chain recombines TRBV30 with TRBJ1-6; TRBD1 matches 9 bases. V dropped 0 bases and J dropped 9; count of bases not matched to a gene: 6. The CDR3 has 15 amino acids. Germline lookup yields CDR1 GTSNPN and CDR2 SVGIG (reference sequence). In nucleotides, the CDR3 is TGTGCCTGGAGTGTACTAGAGACAGGGGGTTCACCCCTCCACTTT. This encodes CAWSVLETGGSPLHF.

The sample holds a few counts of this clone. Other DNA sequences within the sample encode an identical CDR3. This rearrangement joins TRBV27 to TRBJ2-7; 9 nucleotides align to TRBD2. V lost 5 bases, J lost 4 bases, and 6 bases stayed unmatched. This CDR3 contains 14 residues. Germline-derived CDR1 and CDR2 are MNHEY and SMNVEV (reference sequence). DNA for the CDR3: TGTGCCAGCAGTCTTAGCGGGAGCGGGTACGAGCAGTACTTC. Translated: CASSLSGSGYEQYF.

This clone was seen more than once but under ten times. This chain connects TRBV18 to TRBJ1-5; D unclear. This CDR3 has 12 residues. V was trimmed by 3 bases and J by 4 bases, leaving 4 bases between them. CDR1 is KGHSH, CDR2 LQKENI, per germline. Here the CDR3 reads CASSPENQPQHF. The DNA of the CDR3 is TGTGCCAGCTCACCCGAGAATCAGCCCCAGCATTTT.

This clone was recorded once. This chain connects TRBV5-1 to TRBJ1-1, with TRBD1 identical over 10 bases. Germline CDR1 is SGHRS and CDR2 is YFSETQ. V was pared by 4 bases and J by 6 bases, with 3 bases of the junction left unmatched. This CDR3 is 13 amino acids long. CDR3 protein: CASSPGQGPEAFF. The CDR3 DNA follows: TGCGCCAGCAGCCCGGGACAGGGGCCTGAAGCTTTCTTT.

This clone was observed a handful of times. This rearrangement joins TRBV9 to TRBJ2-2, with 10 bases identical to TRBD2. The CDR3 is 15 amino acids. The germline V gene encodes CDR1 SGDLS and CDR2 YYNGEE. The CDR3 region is CASMRLAGVGGELFF. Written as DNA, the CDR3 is TGTGCTTCCATGCGGCTAGCGGGAGTTGGCGGGGAGCTGTTTTTT.

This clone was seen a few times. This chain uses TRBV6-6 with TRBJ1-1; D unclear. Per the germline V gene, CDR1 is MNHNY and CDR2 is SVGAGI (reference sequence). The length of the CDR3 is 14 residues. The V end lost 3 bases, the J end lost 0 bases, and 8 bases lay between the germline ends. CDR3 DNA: TGTGCCAGCAGTTATTCGTCCGTGAACACTGAAGCTTTCTTT. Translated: CASSYSSVNTEAFF.